This T cell receptor (beta chain) was documented in a study of blood T cell repertoires in COVID-19. Profiled with immunoSEQ multiplex PCR; TCRdb holds only in-frame clones, not every one. The table records 65,000 to 90,000 clones, more than 75% of them present only once. This clone was counted a few times. Germline V gene data show CDR1 as MNHNY and CDR2 as SVGAGI (reference sequence). The CDR3 sequence is 14 residues long. The germline V and J ends were trimmed by 4 bases and 7 bases, with 16 bases remaining between them. The sequencing input was peripheral blood. J is TRBJ1-1 and V is TRBV6-6, with TRBD1 as a possible D gene (6 bases). This clonotype was obtained from a human donor in a cohort sampled during active COVID-19. The CDR3 region has the DNA TGTGCCAGCAGTTCTCAACAGGGAGCAAGTGAAGCTTTCTTT. Translating it yields CASSSQQGASEAFF.